The 29 T cell receptor beta chains reported below all come from one sample, sequenced in a study of T cells in Graves' hyperthyroidism and ophthalmopathy. Researchers took RNA transcripts and amplified the TCR beta CDR3 regions from them. With the HTBI primer set, the TCR CDR3 went through a first round of RT-PCR. One entry per CDR3 protein results from TCRdb running MiXCR on the multiplex PCR reads. The sample gives hundreds of thousands of distinct CDR3 sequences, under 20% of which show up once; less than 4.5% is in the top ten. Material for sequencing was blood. Receptors originate from a woman aged 30 to 39 with Graves' hyperthyroidism.

The chain is built from TRBV29-1 and TRBJ1-1; tentatively, D is TRBD1 (5 bases). This CDR3 is 12 amino acids long. The V gene lost 5 bases and the J gene lost 2 bases, with 9 bases spanning the gap. Germline-derived CDR1 and CDR2 are SQVTM and ANQGSEA. The CDR3 DNA follows: TGCAGCGTTACGGGGCCCAACACTGAAGCTTTCTTT. This codes for CSVTGPNTEAFF.

This chain connects TRBV28 to TRBJ1-5; 9 bases line up with TRBD1. CDR1 is MDHEN and CDR2 is SYDVKM in the germline V gene. V trimming: 4 bases; J trimming: 7 bases; junction bases outside the gene matches: 5. This CDR3 is built from 14 residues. The CDR3 DNA follows: TGTGCCAGCAGTTATACAGGGGGCAGACAGCCCCAGCATTTT. It translates to CASSYTGGRQPQHF.

This clonotype was detected many times. The CDR3 loop is CASSLDLAGKTVSSYNEQFF. In DNA, the CDR3 is TGTGCCAGCAGCTTAGATCTTGCAGGGAAGACAGTCAGCTCCTACAATGAGCAGTTCTTC. The rearrangement uses TRBV11-3 and TRBJ2-1, with a weak D call TRBD1 (5 bases). V lost 0 bases, J lost 0 bases, and 21 bases lay in between. The V gene's germline CDR1 is SGHNT and CDR2 YENEEA. CDR3 size: 20 residues.

The table lists this clonotype with a few counts. V gene TRBV9 combines with J gene TRBJ2-7; D may be TRBD1 or TRBD2 (5 bases each). CDR1 SGDLS and CDR2 YYNGEE come from the germline V gene. The CDR3 is 14 residues long. With 0 bases removed from V and 5 bases from J, the gap between germline ends came to 12 bases. CDR3 amino acids: CASSVGGDDHEQYF. The CDR3 region has the DNA TGTGCCAGCAGCGTAGGAGGGGACGATCACGAGCAGTACTTC.

This clonotype was recorded at least ten times. The chain carries TRBV2 and TRBJ2-5, with 9 bases fitting TRBD2. There are 14 residues in the CDR3. Germline V gene data show CDR1 as SNHLY and CDR2 as FYNNEI. Trimming removed 3 bases from V and 2 bases from J; junction bases left unmatched: 1. This CDR3 is CASSEGLAQETQYF. In nucleotides, the CDR3 is TGTGCCAGCAGTGAGGGACTAGCTCAAGAGACCCAGTACTTC.

This clonotype was observed at least ten times. The V and J genes are TRBV30 and TRBJ2-3; D gene ambiguous. Germline V gene lookup returns CDR1 GTSNPN and CDR2 SVGIG (reference sequence). The V gene lost 8 bases and the J gene lost 0 bases, with 15 bases spanning the gap. This CDR3 has 14 residues. CDR3 in amino acids: CATTAALSTDTQYF. The CDR3 DNA sequence: TGTGCCACCACAGCAGCCCTTAGCACAGATACGCAGTATTTT.

This clonotype has just a few counts. The chain recombines TRBV20-1 with TRBJ2-3, with unresolved D. Per the germline V gene, CDR1 is DFQATT and CDR2 is SNEGSKA (reference sequence). The CDR3 loop spans 13 amino acids. The CDR3 here is CTVARTSTDTQYF. Here the CDR3 DNA reads TGCACCGTTGCTCGGACGAGCACAGATACGCAGTATTTT.

Ten or more counts support this clonotype. The rearrangement links TRBV3-1 to TRBJ2-1; 11 bases map to TRBD2. Germline V gives CDR1 LGHDT, CDR2 YNNKEL (reference sequence). Trimming cost V 0 bases and J 3 bases; bases outside gene matches: 10. This CDR3 has 19 residues. CDR3 loop: CASSQDSPYLAGGYNEQFF. DNA for the CDR3: TGTGCCAGCAGCCAAGATTCCCCGTATCTAGCGGGAGGCTACAATGAGCAGTTCTTC.

Regarding this clonotype: Relative to the germline gene, one junction end is altered; a read error may explain this. In DNA, the CDR3 is TGTGCCAGTAGTCTCACTAGCGTTCCCTACAGTGAGCAGTTCTTC. This codes for CASSLTSVPYSEQFF. This chain connects TRBV19 to TRBJ2-1, with 7 bases that match TRBD2. Germline V gene sequence: CDR1 LNHDA, CDR2 SQIVND (reference sequence). The CDR3 has 15 amino acids.

This sequence joins TRBV7-3 and TRBJ2-7; TRBD1 might be the D (6 bases). The CDR3 totals 15 residues. V was shortened by 3 bases and J by 2 bases, with 14 bases between the two germline ends. CDR1 and CDR2 (germline): SGHTA, FQGTGA. The CDR3 nucleotides are TGTGCCAGCAGCTTCGGACAGCACTCTCCCTACGAGCAGTACTTC. It specifies CASSFGQHSPYEQYF.

This clonotype has ten or more counts. V is TRBV28 and J is TRBJ2-1; 9 nucleotides match TRBD2. The CDR3 is 15 residues long. Germline V lookup: CDR1 MDHEN, CDR2 SYDVKM. J was trimmed by 8 bases and V by 4 bases; bases with no gene match: 9. The CDR3 spells CASSSEREVLDEQFF. CDR3 in DNA: TGTGCCAGCAGTTCCGAGCGGGAGGTTTTGGATGAGCAGTTCTTC.

This clonotype was picked up a small number of times. This could be a read error, since a much larger clone is one nucleotide away. The rearrangement joins TRBV20-1 to TRBJ2-7; D possibly uses TRBD1 or TRBD2 (5 bases each). Looked up from germline, CDR1 is DFQATT and CDR2 is SNEGSKA (reference sequence). V was shortened by 1 base and J by 3 bases, with 10 bases between the two germline ends. There are 13 residues in the CDR3. The CDR3: CSARVDSGYEQYF. CDR3 nucleotide sequence: TGCAGTGCTAGAGTTGACAGCGGCTACGAGCAGTACTTC.

The sample holds many counts of this clonotype. This sequence joins TRBV28 and TRBJ2-5; 9 nucleotides agree with TRBD1. The CDR3 is 15 residues long. The ends lost 1 base at V and 5 bases at J; junction bases unmatched: 5. Germline CDR1 and CDR2: MDHEN and SYDVKM. This chain's CDR3 is CASSLYRGLQETQYF. The CDR3 bases are TGTGCCAGCAGTTTATACAGGGGGCTTCAGGAGACCCAGTACTTC.

This clonotype appeared many times. The chain joins TRBV6-1 to TRBJ1-1; unclear D gene. Trimming shortened V by 5 bases and J by 0 bases, and 10 bases separated the two germline ends. Germline values: CDR1 MNHNS, CDR2 SASEGT. The CDR3 sequence is 14 residues long. The CDR3 sequence: CASSQGRMNTEAFF. DNA of the CDR3: TGTGCCAGCAGTCAAGGCAGAATGAACACTGAAGCTTTCTTT.

This clonotype was seen many times. The chain combines TRBV28 with TRBJ2-2; the D gene is possibly TRBD1 (6 bases). Germline CDR1 and CDR2: MDHEN and SYDVKM. The CDR3 totals 16 residues. The V and J ends lost 5 bases and 0 bases respectively, with 13 bases between them. The CDR3 loop is CASSPTGVTNTGELFF. DNA of the CDR3: TGTGCCAGCAGTCCGACAGGCGTTACGAACACCGGGGAGCTGTTTTTT.

This clonotype was detected a few times. The chain joins TRBV9 to TRBJ2-3; TRBD1 is a possible D gene (6 bases). V was clipped by 3 bases and J by 6 bases, with 14 bases between them. Germline V CDR1 and CDR2: SGDLS, YYNGEE. The CDR3 loop spans 14 amino acids. The CDR3 loop is CASSAPSGADTQYF. CDR3 sequence (DNA): TGTGCCAGCAGCGCACCCTCAGGGGCGGATACGCAGTATTTT.

At least ten counts were recorded for this clonotype. This chain joins TRBV2 and TRBJ2-1; possibly TRBD1 for D (5 bases). Trimming took 5 bases from V and 5 from J, leaving 10 bases between them. The length of the CDR3 is 13 residues. Germline CDR1 and CDR2: SNHLY and FYNNEI. This chain's CDR3 is CASSTDTHNEQFF. The CDR3, as DNA: TGTGCCAGCAGTACGGACACTCACAATGAGCAGTTCTTC.

This clonotype was detected many times. The gene calls are TRBV12-3 or TRBV12-4 and TRBJ1-5; 9 bases line up with TRBD1. V shed 1 base and J 6 bases; nucleotides not matched to a gene: 4. This CDR3 contains 15 residues. The CDR3 sequence: CASSLGTGGRQPQHF. The CDR3 nucleotides are TGTGCCAGCAGTTTAGGAACAGGGGGCCGTCAGCCCCAGCATTTT.

This clonotype was counted many times. This chain joins TRBV6-1 and TRBJ2-5; D gene unclear. The V gene lost 5 bases and the J gene lost 0 bases, with 10 bases spanning the gap. The CDR3 totals 14 residues. Germline V gene sequence: CDR1 MNHNS, CDR2 SASEGT. CDR3 loop: CASSKQSYQETQYF. DNA for the CDR3: TGTGCCAGCAGTAAACAATCCTACCAAGAGACCCAGTACTTC.

This clonotype was counted between two and nine times. This chain connects TRBV19 to TRBJ2-7; D tentatively reads TRBD1 or TRBD2 (5 bases each). V lost 3 bases, J lost 1 base, and 10 bases lay in between. Germline V gene sequence: CDR1 LNHDA, CDR2 SQIVND (reference sequence). This CDR3 contains 14 residues. CDR3 protein: CASSMGVHSYEQYF. In DNA form, the CDR3 reads TGTGCCAGTAGTATGGGGGTGCATTCCTACGAGCAGTACTTC.

The chain recombines TRBV28 with TRBJ1-5, with D perhaps matching TRBD1 (6 bases). V gave up 2 bases and J gave up 3 bases, with 14 bases separating them. Germline assignment: CDR1 MDHEN and CDR2 SYDVKM. The CDR3 runs 16 residues. The CDR3 spells CASSLGPGEYNQPQHF. CDR3 nucleotides: TGTGCCAGCAGTTTAGGGCCAGGGGAGTACAATCAGCCCCAGCATTTT.

This clonotype was seen repeatedly, ten times or more. The chain recombines TRBV15 with TRBJ2-5; D may be TRBD1 (5 bases). V was cut by 0 bases and J by 0 bases, with 8 bases left in between. CDR3 length equals 15 residues. Germline V gene lookup returns CDR1 LNHNV and CDR2 YYDKDF (reference sequence). CDR3 amino acids: CATSRDGAHQETQYF. CDR3 nucleotide sequence: TGTGCCACCAGCAGAGATGGGGCGCACCAAGAGACCCAGTACTTC.

This clonotype was counted only a few times. The J gene is TRBJ2-5, the V gene TRBV10-3; 8 bases align to TRBD1. With 3 bases clipped from V and 2 bases from J, the junction kept 8 bases outside the gene matches. CDR3 length: 16 residues. Per germline, CDR1 ENHRY and CDR2 SYGVKD. The DNA of the CDR3 is TGTGCCATCAGTGAATTTGAACAGGGGGTACAAGAGACCCAGTACTTC. Its translation is CAISEFEQGVQETQYF.

There are a few counts of this clonotype. The CDR3 spells CASSVDQGNYEQYF. The CDR3 DNA is TGTGCCAGCAGCGTAGACCAGGGTAACTACGAGCAGTACTTC. This chain joins TRBV9 and TRBJ2-7; tentatively, D is TRBD1 (5 bases). The CDR3 consists of 14 residues. The germline V gene encodes CDR1 SGDLS and CDR2 YYNGEE. Trimming removed 0 bases from V and 3 bases from J, with 10 bases in between.

This clonotype was detected ten times or more. This CDR3 reads CASSEALGSGRGNTDTQYF. The CDR3 DNA sequence: TGTGCCAGCAGTGAAGCGCTGGGGAGCGGGAGAGGTAACACAGATACGCAGTATTTT. This sequence joins TRBV2 and TRBJ2-3, with 8 bases matching TRBD2. Trimming removed 0 bases from V and 2 bases from J; junction bases left unmatched: 13. The CDR3 runs to 19 residues. Germline V gene sequence: CDR1 SNHLY, CDR2 FYNNEI.

This clonotype was found many times. V usage is TRBV7-8 and J usage is TRBJ2-3, with a possible D match to TRBD1 (5 bases). Trimming pared 6 bases from V and 2 bases from J, leaving 15 bases between. There are 15 residues in the CDR3. CDR1 is SGHVS and CDR2 is FQNEAQ in the germline V gene. CDR3 protein: CASSFGQLITDTQYF. The CDR3 DNA follows: TGTGCCAGCAGTTTCGGACAACTAATCACAGATACGCAGTATTTT.

J is TRBJ1-1 and V is TRBV5-1; the D is unclear. The CDR3 extends over 11 amino acids. The V and J ends lost 1 base and 12 bases respectively, with 10 bases between them. Germline lookup yields CDR1 SGHRS and CDR2 YFSETQ. CDR3 loop: CASSLFPFTFF. Here the CDR3 DNA reads TGCGCCAGCAGCTTGTTTCCTTTCACTTTCTTT.

This clonotype was picked up many times. The chain recombines TRBV12-3 or TRBV12-4 with TRBJ1-5; 8 nucleotides line up with TRBD1. The CDR3 is 15 amino acids. V gave up 1 base and J gave up 3 bases; unmatched junction bases: 2. CDR3 nucleotides: TGTGCCAGCAGTTTAGAGGACAGGGTCAATCAGCCCCAGCATTTT. Translating gives CASSLEDRVNQPQHF.

This clonotype has a count of ten or more. V usage is TRBV11-2 and J usage is TRBJ2-7; D is possibly TRBD1 (6 bases). Trimming took off 6 bases at V and 2 bases at J, with 17 bases between the two ends. Germline V gene sequence: CDR1 SGHAT, CDR2 FQNNGV. The CDR3 sequence is 15 residues long. The chain's CDR3 is CASRDPKGVTYEQYF. In DNA, the CDR3 is TGTGCCAGCAGGGATCCAAAGGGGGTAACCTACGAGCAGTACTTC. The variable domain in full, completed from reference TRBV11-2 and TRBJ2-7, reads EAGVAQSPRYKIIEKRQSVAFWCNPISGHATLYWYQQILGQGPKLLIQFQNNGVVDDSQLPKDRFSAERLKGVDSTLKIQPAKLEDSAVYLCASRDPKGVTYEQYFGPGTRLTVT.